These 8 T cell receptor beta chains came from one sample sequenced in a study of blood T cells in healthy people across ages. A second PCR of about 7 to 12 cycles used a sample-barcoded 5' primer and a J-beta primer mix. TCRdb reanalysed the 5' RACE reads using MiXCR and keeps one entry per CDR3 protein. Of around 940,000 distinct CDR3 sequences in the sample, 51% were seen once. Sequencing was carried out using blood. These receptors were obtained from a woman aged 55-69 years in good health.

The chain joins TRBV5-1 to TRBJ2-7, with TRBD2 matching over 13 bases. CDR1 and CDR2 from the germline V gene are SGHRS and YFSETQ. The J segment lost 5 bases and the V segment lost 3 bases, leaving 14 bases of the junction unmatched. The CDR3 consists of 18 residues. CDR3 in DNA: TGCGCCAGCAGCTACGGCCTAGGACTAGCGGGAGAGGGCGACGAGCAGTACTTC. Its protein is CASSYGLGLAGEGDEQYF.

This clonotype occurred once. The chain is built from TRBV6-2 or TRBV6-3 and TRBJ2-7, with a tentative D call TRBD2 (6 bases). The V end lost 0 bases, the J end lost 2 bases, and 17 bases lay between the germline ends. Per the germline V gene, CDR1 is MNHEY and CDR2 is SVGEGT. The CDR3 consists of 17 residues. The CDR3 DNA follows: TGTGCCAGCAGTTACTCGGGCTGGCCCCGGAGGGCCTACGAGCAGTACTTC. The encoded protein is CASSYSGWPRRAYEQYF.

This clonotype was detected a few times. The rearrangement uses TRBV20-1 and TRBJ2-3; 11 bases fit TRBD2. The germline V gene has CDR1 DFQATT and CDR2 SNEGSKA (reference sequence). With 0 bases clipped from V and 2 bases from J, the junction kept 4 bases outside the gene matches. This CDR3 region has 16 residues. The CDR3 loop is CSARDRLAGITDTQYF. DNA of the CDR3: TGCAGTGCTAGAGATAGACTAGCGGGGATCACAGATACGCAGTATTTT.

Turning to this clonotype: One junction end disagrees with the germline gene, perhaps due to a read error. This rearrangement joins TRBV4-1 to TRBJ1-2, with TRBD1 matching over 10 bases. This CDR3 has 16 residues. In germline, CDR1 is MGHRA, CDR2 YSYEKL. The CDR3: CASNQEKNWDRGNYTF. CDR3 nucleotides: TGCGCCAGCAACCAAGAGAAAAACTGGGACAGGGGAAACTACACCTTC.

This clonotype was seen a few times. The chain uses TRBV20-1 and TRBJ2-7; 11 bases align to TRBD2. CDR1 and CDR2 (germline): DFQATT, SNEGSKA (reference sequence). The CDR3 consists of 15 residues. V lost 4 bases, J lost 4 bases, and 9 bases stayed unmatched. CDR3 DNA: TGCAGTGCTACCCCCCTAGCGGGAGGATCATACGAGCAGTACTTC. Amino acids: CSATPLAGGSYEQYF.

Note on this clonotype: Germline is not matched at one junction end, which may reflect a read error. The chain recombines TRBV9 with TRBJ2-3, with D possibly called TRBD1 or TRBD2 (5 bases each). The CDR3 consists of 15 residues. Germline V CDR1 and CDR2: SGDLS, YYNGEE. The CDR3 loop is CASSVATRGLDTRYF. The CDR3 nucleotides read TGTGCCAGCAGCGTAGCTACGAGGGGCCTAGATACGCGGTATTTT.

This clonotype was seen more than once but under ten times. The chain joins TRBV20-1 to TRBJ2-6; D is unresolved. CDR1 is DFQATT and CDR2 is SNEGSKA in the germline V gene (reference sequence). V was cut by 3 bases and J by 2 bases, with 5 bases left in between. The CDR3 consists of 13 residues. The CDR3 DNA sequence: TGCAGTGCTAGGAGCCCTGGGGCCAACGTCCTGACTTTC. Its protein product is CSARSPGANVLTF.

The chain joins TRBV29-1 to TRBJ2-7; D perhaps matches TRBD1 (6 bases). This CDR3 has 16 amino acids. Trimming left V 4 bases short and J 0 bases short, with 19 bases between. Looked up from germline, CDR1 is SQVTM and CDR2 is ANQGSEA. CDR3 residues: CSVVVGHRAISYEQYF. CDR3 sequence (DNA): TGCAGCGTTGTGGTGGGACACCGAGCTATCTCCTACGAGCAGTACTTC.